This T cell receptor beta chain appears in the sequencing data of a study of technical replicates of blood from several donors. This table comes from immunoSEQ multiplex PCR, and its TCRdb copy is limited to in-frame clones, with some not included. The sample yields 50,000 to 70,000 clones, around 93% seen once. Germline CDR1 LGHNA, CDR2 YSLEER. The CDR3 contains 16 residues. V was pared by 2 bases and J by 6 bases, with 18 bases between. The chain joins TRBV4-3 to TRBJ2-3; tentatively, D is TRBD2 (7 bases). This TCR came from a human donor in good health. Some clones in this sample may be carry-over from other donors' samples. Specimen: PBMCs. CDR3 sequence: CASSQNPSGGGDTQYF. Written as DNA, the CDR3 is TGCGCCAGCAGCCAAAACCCTAGCGGAGGGGGGGATACGCAGTATTTT.